Following are 32 T cell receptor beta chains from one sample sequenced in a study of blood T cell repertoires in COVID-19. Data came from immunoSEQ multiplex PCR; TCRdb stores just in-frame clones and leaves some out. This sample has under 300,000 clones, with roughly 83% found just once. Sequences were obtained from peripheral blood. The receptor source for this set is a man aged 55 to 70 who had recovered from COVID-19.

This chain uses TRBV18 with TRBJ1-2; no clear D. Trimming stripped 3 bases from V and 8 bases from J, with 10 bases between. Germline values: CDR1 KGHSH, CDR2 LQKENI. This CDR3 has 12 residues. For the CDR3, the DNA is TGTGCCAGCTCACCTGAGGGAAGCGGCTACACCTTC. It specifies CASSPEGSGYTF.

This clone was counted between two and nine times. V gene TRBV7-2 combines with J gene TRBJ2-3; D is unclear. CDR1 is SGHTA and CDR2 is FQGNSA in the germline V gene. The CDR3 has 13 residues. Between the trimmed V and J ends, which lost 5 bases and 4 bases, there was a span of 10 bases. The CDR3 DNA follows: TGTGCCAGCAGCCTAGGGCGGTCAGATACGCAGTATTTT. Residues: CASSLGRSDTQYF.

This rearrangement joins TRBV30 to TRBJ2-3; 14 nucleotides align to TRBD2. Unmatched junction bases numbered 5, after V lost 4 bases and J lost 5 bases. This CDR3 has 15 residues. CDR1 is GTSNPN, CDR2 SVGIG, per germline (reference sequence). The CDR3 protein is CAWTPGLAGVDTQYF. CDR3 DNA: TGTGCCTGGACGCCGGGACTAGCGGGGGTAGATACGCAGTATTTT.

This rearrangement joins TRBV4-1 to TRBJ2-2, with TRBD1 matching over 12 bases. Germline loops: CDR1 MGHRA, CDR2 YSYEKL. Trimming took 1 base from V and 4 from J; bases not matched to a gene: 4. There are 17 residues in the CDR3. The CDR3 loop reads CASSQAGTGGVTGELFF. CDR3 in DNA: TGCGCCAGCAGCCAAGCGGGGACAGGGGGCGTCACCGGGGAGCTGTTTTTT.

This clone was seen just once. The chain recombines TRBV19 with TRBJ1-5; D may be TRBD1 (6 bases). V was cut by 4 bases and J by 4 bases, with 11 bases left in between. This CDR3 is 14 amino acids long. CDR1 LNHDA and CDR2 SQIVND come from the germline V gene (reference sequence). CDR3 region: CASSSGQLNQPQHF. CDR3 DNA: TGTGCCAGTAGTAGCGGACAGCTTAATCAGCCCCAGCATTTT. Variable domain in full (rest from reference TRBV19 and TRBJ1-5): DGGITQSPKYLFRKEGQNVTLSCEQNLNHDAMYWYRQDPGQGLRLIYYSQIVNDFQKGDIAEGYSVSREKKESFPLTVTSAQKNPTAFYLCASSSGQLNQPQHFGDGTRLSIL.

The chain is built from TRBV25-1 and TRBJ1-6; no clear D gene. Germline CDR1 and CDR2: MGHDK and SYGVNS. V was cut by 3 bases and J by 10 bases, with 10 bases left in between. The CDR3 covers 13 residues. In DNA, the CDR3 is TGTGCCAGCAGTGATAAACTTCGGTCACCCCTCCACTTT. Amino acid sequence: CASSDKLRSPLHF.

This sequence joins TRBV27 and TRBJ1-4; TRBD1 matches 11 bases. Germline V gene data show CDR1 as MNHEY and CDR2 as SMNVEV (reference sequence). This CDR3 spans 15 amino acids. V lost 5 bases, J lost 5 bases, and 4 bases stayed unmatched. CDR3 DNA: TGTGCCAGCAGTCTTGGGACAGGGGGAAATGAAAAACTGTTTTTT. Its translation is CASSLGTGGNEKLFF.

V is TRBV19 and J is TRBJ2-3; 7 bases line up with TRBD2. Germline lookup yields CDR1 LNHDA and CDR2 SQIVND (reference sequence). This CDR3 has 17 amino acids. V was clipped by 3 bases and J by 0 bases; unmatched bases: 9. The CDR3 nucleotides are TGTGCCAGTAGTATTTCCCGAGCGGGGTCTAGCACAGATACGCAGTATTTT. Protein: CASSISRAGSSTDTQYF.

This clone was detected only a few times. V and J are TRBV7-8 and TRBJ2-3; 12 bases map to TRBD2. The trim removed 3 bases at V and 3 bases at J, leaving 16 bases unmatched. This CDR3 comprises 20 residues. The germline V gene encodes CDR1 SGHVS and CDR2 FQNEAQ. CDR3 coding DNA: TGTGCCAGCAGCTTTAGTACTAGCGGGAGGACCTTGGGTTTGACAGATACGCAGTATTTT. This gives the protein CASSFSTSGRTLGLTDTQYF.

This clone was detected a few times. The rearrangement uses TRBV1 and TRBJ2-1; the table gives TRBD2 as D, unverified against the DNA. TRBV1 is tagged as a pseudogene. The CDR3 runs 14 residues. CDR3 DNA: TGCACCAGCAGCCAAGTTAGGCGAGGCAGTGAGCAGTTCTTC. This translates into CTSSQVRRGSEQFF.

The chain joins TRBV30 to TRBJ1-5; 7 nucleotides line up with TRBD1. The CDR3 contains 15 residues. Germline assignment: CDR1 GTSNPN and CDR2 SVGIG (reference sequence). Trimming cost V 1 base and J 2 bases; bases outside gene matches: 5. The CDR3 region has the DNA TGTGCCTGGAGTGAAGACAGGGAGCGCAATCAGCCCCAGCATTTT. Translation gives CAWSEDRERNQPQHF.

The rearrangement uses TRBV19 and TRBJ1-3; D possibly corresponds to TRBD1 (5 bases). This CDR3 is built from 16 residues. V was clipped by 5 bases and J by 0 bases, with 14 bases between them. The V gene's germline CDR1 is LNHDA and CDR2 SQIVND (reference sequence). As DNA, the CDR3 is TGTGCCAGTAGTCTAGCACAGGCGGTCTCTGGAAACACCATATATTTT. Translated, it gives CASSLAQAVSGNTIYF.

This clone was found a few times. The chain carries TRBV9 and TRBJ2-1; D perhaps matches TRBD1 (5 bases). V lost 3 bases and J 6 bases, leaving 16 bases between the germline ends. The CDR3 length is 15 residues. Germline loops: CDR1 SGDLS, CDR2 YYNGEE. This chain's CDR3 is CASSESQGSINEQFF. The CDR3 nucleotides are TGTGCCAGCAGCGAAAGCCAGGGATCCATCAATGAGCAGTTCTTC.

The chain employs TRBV3-1 (or the pseudogene TRBV3-2) and TRBJ1-4, with 12 bases lining up with TRBD1. This CDR3 contains 17 residues. Germline V gene lookup returns CDR1 LGHDT and CDR2 YNNKEL (reference sequence). Losses at the gene ends were 6 bases for V and 7 bases for J; bases not matched to a gene: 12. CDR3 loop: CASRQSRDRGRFEKLFF. In DNA, the CDR3 is TGTGCCAGCAGACAGTCCCGGGACAGGGGGCGGTTTGAAAAACTGTTTTTT.

The J gene is TRBJ1-5, the V gene TRBV19; 11 nucleotides agree with TRBD1. V lost 5 bases to trimming and J lost 7 bases; unmatched junction nucleotides: 7. Germline V gene data show CDR1 as LNHDA and CDR2 as SQIVND (reference sequence). CDR3 length: 15 residues. The CDR3 nucleotides read TGTGCCAGTAGTGCGGACAGGGGGCATAGGCAGCCCCAGCATTTT. It codes for CASSADRGHRQPQHF.

This CDR3 is CASRGGQGPYNEQFF. As DNA, the CDR3 is TGTGCCAGCAGAGGGGGACAGGGGCCTTACAATGAGCAGTTCTTC. The chain has TRBV6-5 and TRBJ2-1, with TRBD1 matching over 10 bases. This CDR3 is 15 amino acids long. CDR1 MNHEY and CDR2 SVGAGI come from the germline V gene. The V gene end was trimmed by 6 bases and the J gene end by 4 bases; junction bases not matched to a gene: 6.

V is TRBV30 and J is TRBJ2-7; TRBD2 matches 9 bases. CDR3 length: 14 amino acids. Germline V gene sequence: CDR1 GTSNPN, CDR2 SVGIG (reference sequence). Losses at the gene ends were 3 bases for V and 5 bases for J; bases not matched to a gene: 8. CDR3 DNA: TGTGCCTGGAGCTCCGGGACTAGCCCCCACGAGCAGTACTTC. Translated: CAWSSGTSPHEQYF.

The V call is TRBV5-4, the J call TRBJ2-7; D is unclear. This CDR3 comprises 12 residues. From germline, CDR1 is SGHNT and CDR2 YYREEE (reference sequence). Trimming removed 4 bases at V and 3 bases at J, with 8 bases between. Here the CDR3 DNA reads TGTGCCAGCAGCCGAGCTAACTACGAGCAGTACTTC. It translates to CASSRANYEQYF.

The chain has TRBV2 and TRBJ2-1; D is undetermined. The CDR3 is 13 amino acids. Trimming removed 6 bases at V and 8 bases at J, with 14 bases between. Germline-derived CDR1 and CDR2 are SNHLY and FYNNEI. CDR3 sequence reads: CASRVYLLDEQFF. The CDR3, as DNA: TGTGCCAGCAGGGTATACCTACTTGATGAGCAGTTCTTC.

The chain recombines TRBV2 with TRBJ1-1; 9 bases match TRBD1. This CDR3 has 15 amino acids. The junction had 8 bases not matched to a gene; V was cut back by 6 bases and J by 3 bases. In germline, CDR1 is SNHLY, CDR2 FYNNEI. The CDR3 bases are TGTGCCAGCAGACCCACAGGGGGCCGGGACACTGAAGCTTTCTTT. Encoded protein: CASRPTGGRDTEAFF.

This sequence joins TRBV15 and TRBJ2-7, with 8 nucleotides matching TRBD2. The CDR3 extends over 14 amino acids. Germline V gene sequence: CDR1 LNHNV, CDR2 YYDKDF (reference sequence). The ends lost 4 bases at V and 4 bases at J; junction bases unmatched: 6. As DNA, the CDR3 is TGTGCCACCAGCACGGCTAGCGGGTTATACGAGCAGTACTTC. Residues: CATSTASGLYEQYF.

The chain combines TRBV28 with TRBJ1-3; TRBD1 might be the D (5 bases). This CDR3 is built from 14 residues. CDR1 is MDHEN and CDR2 is SYDVKM in the germline V gene. V lost 5 bases and J lost 4, with 12 bases in between. CDR3 loop: CASSQIRVGNTIYF. CDR3 nucleotides: TGTGCCAGCAGTCAAATCAGGGTCGGAAACACCATATATTTT.

This clone was observed a few times. V gene TRBV3-1 (or the pseudogene TRBV3-2) combines with J gene TRBJ1-1; TRBD1 matches at 9 bases. There are 15 residues in the CDR3. Germline trimming cut 3 bases from V and 7 bases from J; bases unmatched to any gene: 9. CDR1 and CDR2 from the germline V gene are LGHDT and YNNKEL (reference sequence). The DNA of the CDR3 is TGTGCCAGCAGCCAGGCCGGACAGGGGACTGGTGAAGCTTTCTTT. Translating gives CASSQAGQGTGEAFF.

The chain recombines TRBV7-2 with TRBJ1-3, with a possible D match to TRBD1 (5 bases). The V end was cut by 1 base, the J end by 0 bases, with 13 bases between. The CDR3 has 17 residues. Germline-derived CDR1 and CDR2 are SGHTA and FQGNSA. For the CDR3, the DNA is TGTGCCAGCAGCTTAGGGCTGGGGGAGGGCTCTGGAAACACCATATATTTT. It codes for CASSLGLGEGSGNTIYF. The full variable domain, completed using reference TRBV7-2 and TRBJ1-3, is GAGVSQSPSNKVTEKGKDVELRCDPISGHTALYWYRQSLGQGLEFLIYFQGNSAPDKSGLPSDRFSAERTGGSVSTLTIQRTQQEDSAVYLCASSLGLGEGSGNTIYFGEGSWLTVV.

The chain joins TRBV30 to TRBJ1-2; TRBD1 might be the D (6 bases). The V gene lost 3 bases and the J gene lost 2 bases, with 16 bases spanning the gap. The CDR3 runs to 15 residues. The V gene's germline CDR1 is GTSNPN and CDR2 SVGIG (reference sequence). The CDR3 DNA reads as TGTGCCTGGAGAGGCCGGCCAGGGGTGAACTATGGCTACACCTTC. Protein product: CAWRGRPGVNYGYTF.

In this sample, this clone turned up many times. V gene TRBV6-6 combines with J gene TRBJ2-7; 9 positions match TRBD1. CDR3 size: 14 residues. Germline CDR1 is MNHNY and CDR2 is SVGAGI (reference sequence). Trimming removed 6 bases from V and 4 bases from J; junction bases left unmatched: 7. CDR3 residues: CASRTGQGLYEQYF. CDR3 DNA: TGTGCCAGCAGAACGGGACAGGGATTATACGAGCAGTACTTC.

The V call is TRBV5-4, the J call TRBJ2-3; 15 bases map to TRBD2. Losses at the gene ends were 9 bases for V and 3 bases for J; bases not matched to a gene: 8. The CDR3 sequence is 16 residues long. CDR1 SGHNT and CDR2 YYREEE come from the germline V gene (reference sequence). The CDR3 reads CATNFGTSGRTDTQYF. In DNA form, the CDR3 reads TGTGCCACCAATTTTGGGACTAGCGGGAGGACAGATACGCAGTATTTT.

This clone was seen only a few times. The V call is TRBV7-9, the J call TRBJ1-5, with TRBD1 identical over 8 bases. V trimming: 4 bases; J trimming: 6 bases; junction bases outside the gene matches: 11. This CDR3 spans 16 amino acids. Germline CDR1 SEHNR, CDR2 FQNEAQ (reference sequence). The CDR3 region has the DNA TGTGCCAGCAGCTCGAACCGGGACAGGAGAGGTCAGCCCCAGCATTTT. Protein product: CASSSNRDRRGQPQHF.

The CDR3 DNA is TGTGCCAGCAGCTTGTCCCCGAGGGAGTACGAGCAGTACTTC. Translated, it gives CASSLSPREYEQYF. The V and J genes are TRBV5-5 and TRBJ2-7, with D perhaps matching TRBD2 (5 bases). The germline V and J ends were trimmed by 1 base and 4 bases, with 12 bases remaining between them. CDR1 and CDR2 from the germline V gene are SGHKS and YYEKEE (reference sequence). CDR3 length: 14 amino acids.

The chain has TRBV25-1 and TRBJ1-1, with D unresolved. The CDR3 totals 12 residues. The V gene lost 4 bases and the J gene lost 0 bases, with 3 bases spanning the gap. Germline CDR1 and CDR2: MGHDK and SYGVNS. CDR3: CASSVVNTEAFF. DNA for the CDR3: TGTGCCAGCAGTGTAGTGAACACTGAAGCTTTCTTT.

The rearrangement joins TRBV30 to TRBJ2-5; 9 positions agree with TRBD1. Trimming took 3 bases from V and 2 from J; bases not matched to a gene: 4. The length of the CDR3 is 14 residues. The germline gives CDR1 GTSNPN, CDR2 SVGIG (reference sequence). CDR3 region: CAWSLTGGQETQYF. Written as DNA, the CDR3 is TGTGCCTGGAGCTTGACAGGGGGACAAGAGACCCAGTACTTC.

The rearrangement joins TRBV7-2 to TRBJ2-3; 10 bases line up with TRBD1. The CDR3 covers 16 residues. With V trimmed by 10 bases and J by 1 base, 11 bases remained unmatched. Germline V gives CDR1 SGHTA, CDR2 FQGNSA. The CDR3 region is CANRLTGGLGTDTQYF. CDR3 bases: TGTGCCAACAGGTTGACAGGGGGCTTGGGCACAGATACGCAGTATTTT.